Each of the 16 T cell receptor beta chains below was sequenced from the same sample in a study of T-cell memory formation after mild COVID-19. TCRdb itself ran the 5' RACE reads through MiXCR, one entry per CDR3 protein. Here the sample spans about 560,000 distinct CDR3 sequences, around a sixth being singletons. The sample comprised PBMCs or a T cell subset sorted from them (not recorded which). These receptor sequences come from an adult woman who had mild COVID-19 (a few samples of this study predate the infection). Cell type and time point are not known.

The chain links TRBV20-1 to TRBJ1-5, with 7 bases identical to TRBD1. Germline lookup yields CDR1 DFQATT and CDR2 SNEGSKA (reference sequence). V shed 3 bases, J shed 3 bases, and the junction held 8 bases outside the gene matches. The CDR3 loop spans 15 amino acids. In DNA form, the CDR3 reads TGCAGTGCTAGGGACGCCGGGACAGACAATCAGCCCCAGCATTTT. This translates into CSARDAGTDNQPQHF.

The V and J genes are TRBV4-1 and TRBJ2-4, with D possibly called TRBD1 or TRBD2 (5 bases each). Trimming took off 1 base at V and 12 bases at J, with 22 bases between the two ends. The CDR3 is 16 amino acids. Germline lookup yields CDR1 MGHRA and CDR2 YSYEKL. The CDR3 loop reads CASSQAYTGTAKAQYF. CDR3 bases: TGCGCCAGCAGCCAAGCTTACACCGGGACCGCAAAGGCTCAGTACTTC.

This chain links TRBV10-3 with TRBJ2-1; TRBD2 aligns across 8 bases. The V gene end was trimmed by 10 bases and the J gene end by 3 bases; junction bases not matched to a gene: 5. CDR3 length: 13 residues. Germline assignment: CDR1 ENHRY and CDR2 SYGVKD. CDR3 sequence reads: CASSGKVYNEQFF. The DNA for the CDR3 is TGTGCCAGTAGCGGGAAGGTCTACAATGAGCAGTTCTTC.

The rearrangement joins TRBV18 to TRBJ2-3, with TRBD1 as a possible D gene (8 bases). Germline V gene lookup returns CDR1 KGHSH and CDR2 LQKENI. Between the trimmed V and J ends, which lost 0 bases and 5 bases, there was a span of 12 bases. CDR3 length: 15 residues. The CDR3 DNA follows: TGTGCCAGCTCACCACCGAACAGGGGGGGAGATACGCAGTATTTT. It codes for CASSPPNRGGDTQYF. Using reference TRBV18 and TRBJ2-3 for the parts outside the CDR3, the full variable domain is NAGVMQNPRHLVRRRGQEARLRCSPMKGHSHVYWYRQLPEEGLKFMVYLQKENIIDESGMPKERFSAEFPKEGPSILRIQQVVRGDSAAYFCASSPPNRGGDTQYFGPGTRLTVL.

The gene calls are TRBV20-1 and TRBJ2-7; 8 positions match TRBD1. This CDR3 is built from 15 residues. Germline CDR1 reads DFQATT; CDR2 reads SNEGSKA (reference sequence). Germline trimming cut 2 bases from V and 4 bases from J; bases unmatched to any gene: 10. This CDR3 reads CSARIGQGASYEQYF. The CDR3 DNA reads as TGCAGTGCTAGAATTGGGCAGGGGGCTTCTTACGAGCAGTACTTC.

The genes are TRBV7-9 and TRBJ2-7; no clear D. This CDR3 spans 12 amino acids. The V end lost 5 bases, the J end lost 2 bases, and 7 bases lay between the germline ends. From germline, CDR1 is SEHNR and CDR2 FQNEAQ (reference sequence). DNA for the CDR3: TGTGCCAGCAGCGATGCGCCCTACGAGCAGTACGTC. This encodes CASSDAPYEQYV.

This clonotype was detected only a few times. V usage is TRBV7-2 and J usage is TRBJ2-1; D is perhaps TRBD2 (6 bases). V shed 4 bases and J shed 7 bases, with 17 bases lying between them. CDR3 length: 15 amino acids. Germline CDR1 reads SGHTA; CDR2 reads FQGNSA. The CDR3 reads CASSSGSGHLNEQFF. CDR3 in DNA: TGTGCCAGCAGCTCGGGTAGCGGCCATCTGAATGAGCAGTTCTTC.

The chain couples TRBV7-2 to TRBJ1-1; D gene uncertain. The V and J ends lost 5 bases and 4 bases respectively, with 14 bases between them. This CDR3 spans 14 amino acids. Germline CDR1 SGHTA, CDR2 FQGNSA. The chain's CDR3 is CASSPIRGSTEAFF. CDR3 nucleotide sequence: TGTGCCAGCAGCCCAATCCGGGGATCCACTGAAGCTTTCTTT.

This clonotype has a count of ten or more. The chain links TRBV23-1 to TRBJ2-7; 9 nucleotides agree with TRBD2. TRBV23-1 is classed as an ORF, of uncertain function. The CDR3 contains 17 residues. V gave up 3 bases and J gave up 6 bases; unmatched junction bases: 15. The CDR3 is CASSHPGGLAFSCEQYF. The CDR3 DNA reads as TGCGCCAGCAGTCACCCGGGGGGACTAGCATTTTCATGCGAGCAGTACTTC.

This clonotype has just a few counts. This chain connects TRBV25-1 to TRBJ1-5; TRBD1 matches 8 bases. CDR1 is MGHDK, CDR2 SYGVNS, per germline. Trimming at V came to 8 bases and at J to 7 bases, leaving 10 bases not matched to a gene. This CDR3 spans 14 amino acids. The CDR3 bases are TGTGCCAGCCCTCCGGGACAGGCGGGACAGCCCCAGCATTTT. It codes for CASPPGQAGQPQHF.

V is TRBV6-5 and J is TRBJ1-2, with TRBD1 matching 9 bases. The CDR3 is 13 amino acids. V was clipped by 6 bases and J by 11 bases; unmatched bases: 10. In germline, CDR1 is MNHEY, CDR2 SVGAGI. CDR3 in amino acids: CASSRGQGWSYTF. The CDR3 bases are TGTGCCAGCAGCCGTGGACAGGGGTGGTCGTACACCTTC.

J is TRBJ1-2 and V is TRBV7-2, with D possibly TRBD1 on 5 matching bases. CDR1 SGHTA and CDR2 FQGNSA come from the germline V gene. V dropped 1 base and J dropped 11 bases, with 14 bases sitting between them. The CDR3 has 13 residues. The CDR3 DNA is TGTGCCAGCAGCTTAGATATGGGGGGAGGTTACACCTTC. This codes for CASSLDMGGGYTF.

The rearrangement uses TRBV5-1 and TRBJ1-1, with D perhaps TRBD1 (5 bases). CDR3 size: 14 residues. V was trimmed by 4 bases and J by 6 bases, leaving 16 bases between them. Germline assignment: CDR1 SGHRS and CDR2 YFSETQ. The CDR3, as DNA: TGCGCCAGCAGCGCAGGGCTTGGATTCCCTGAAGCTTTCTTT. Its translation: CASSAGLGFPEAFF.

This clonotype was seen repeatedly, ten times or more. This chain links TRBV12-3 or TRBV12-4 with TRBJ2-7; 12 bases align to TRBD2. Trimming took 6 bases from V and 4 from J; bases not matched to a gene: 4. This CDR3 contains 14 residues. The CDR3 bases are TGTGCCAGCAGCTCTAGCGGGGGGGCTTACGAGCAGTACTTC. Amino acids: CASSSSGGAYEQYF.

This clonotype was observed a few times. The rearrangement joins TRBV7-2 to TRBJ2-4; possibly TRBD2 for D (5 bases). The CDR3 covers 15 residues. V lost 5 bases, J lost 0 bases, and 11 bases lay in between. In germline, CDR1 is SGHTA, CDR2 FQGNSA. This chain's CDR3 is CASSMEALAKNIQYF. The CDR3 nucleotides are TGTGCCAGCAGCATGGAGGCACTAGCCAAAAACATTCAGTACTTC.

CDR3 loop: CSARRTGSTEAFF. CDR3 in DNA: TGCAGTGCTAGGCGTACTGGGAGCACTGAAGCTTTCTTT. The rearrangement links TRBV20-1 to TRBJ1-1; no firm D call. V was shortened by 3 bases and J by 4 bases, with 12 bases between the two germline ends. Germline V CDR1 and CDR2: DFQATT, SNEGSKA (reference sequence). The CDR3 has 13 amino acids.